This T cell receptor beta chain was observed in a study of blood T cell repertoires in COVID-19. For the study at large: Whether acute or convalescent, the COVID-19 samples came from the United States, Italy and Spain. The cDNA or gDNA used as material had been derived from T cells, B-cell-depleted T cells, or PBMCs.

V was clipped by 0 bases and J by 6 bases, with 14 bases between them. CDR1 is LGHDT and CDR2 is YNNKEL in the germline V gene (reference sequence). CDR3 size: 15 residues. Measured with immunoSEQ multiplex PCR; TCRdb has only the in-frame clones, and not every one. The sample yields about 150,000 clones, roughly 79% seen once. This sequence was found in a man aged 50 or older with active or convalescent COVID-19. The specimen was peripheral blood. The rearrangement joins TRBV3-1 (or the pseudogene TRBV3-2) to TRBJ2-5, with a weak D call TRBD1 (5 bases). The CDR3 DNA sequence: TGTGCCAGCAGCCAAGATTGGGATGGGGCACAGACCCAGTACTTC. Its translation is CASSQDWDGAQTQYF.